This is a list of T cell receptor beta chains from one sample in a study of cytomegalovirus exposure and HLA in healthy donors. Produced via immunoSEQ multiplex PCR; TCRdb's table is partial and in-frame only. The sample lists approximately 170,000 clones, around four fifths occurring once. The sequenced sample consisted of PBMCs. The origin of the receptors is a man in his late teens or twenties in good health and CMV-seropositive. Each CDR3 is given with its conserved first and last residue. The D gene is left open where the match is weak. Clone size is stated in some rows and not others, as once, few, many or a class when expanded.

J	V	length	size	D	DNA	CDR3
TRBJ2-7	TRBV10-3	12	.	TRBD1	TGTGCCATCAGTGGGACAGGTTACGAGCAGTACTTC	CAISGTGYEQYF
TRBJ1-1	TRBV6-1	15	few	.	TGTGCCAGCAGGTTATATTTTGGGGGCGGCACTGAAGCTTTCTTT	CASRLYFGGGTEAFF
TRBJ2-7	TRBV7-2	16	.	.	TGTGCCAGCAGCTTAGACTATGGGGCAGCGTCCTACGAGCAGTACTTC	CASSLDYGAASYEQYF
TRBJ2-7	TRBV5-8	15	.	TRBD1	TGTGCCAGCAGCTTGGGGGGACAGGGCTCCCACGAGCAGTACTTC	CASSLGGQGSHEQYF
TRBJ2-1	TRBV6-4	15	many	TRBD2	TGTGCCAGCAGTGACGAGCGGGAGGGTGGAAGTGAGCAGTTCTTC	CASSDEREGGSEQFF
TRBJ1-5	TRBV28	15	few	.	TGTGCCAGCAGGGCTCCTCAGGGGAGCAATCAGCCCCAGCATTTT	CASRAPQGSNQPQHF
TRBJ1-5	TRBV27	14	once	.	TGTGCCAGCAGTCCCCGGGGGAAGGATCAGCCCCAGCATTTT	CASSPRGKDQPQHF
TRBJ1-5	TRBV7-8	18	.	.	TGTGCCAGCACCTCGAATTGGTCCCGCCTAAGTGGCAATCAGCCCCAGCATTTT	CASTSNWSRLSGNQPQHF
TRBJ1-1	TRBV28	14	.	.	TGTGCCAGCAGCCCGGGACCGACCCAGGGGCAAGCTTTCTTT	CASSPGPTQGQAFF
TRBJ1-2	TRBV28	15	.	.	TGTGCCAGCAGTTCTCCACAGGGTAGGGCTCCAGGCTACACCTTC	CASSSPQGRAPGYTF
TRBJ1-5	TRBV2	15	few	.	TGTGCCAGCAGTGATAGGGGCCAAAGCAATCAGCCCCAGCATTTT	CASSDRGQSNQPQHF
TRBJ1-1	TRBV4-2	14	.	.	TGTGCCAGCAGCCCCCCGGGGGATATCACTGAAGCTTTCTTT	CASSPPGDITEAFF
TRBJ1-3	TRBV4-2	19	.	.	TGTGCCAGCAGACCCGACGGGGAGACTGGTACCATCTCTGGAAACACCATATATTTT	CASRPDGETGTISGNTIYF
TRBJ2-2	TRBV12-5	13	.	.	TGTGCTAGTGGTTTGGCCCTCCCCGGGGAGCTGTTTTTT	CASGLALPGELFF
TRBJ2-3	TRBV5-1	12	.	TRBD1	TGCGCCAGCAGCCCTACGGGACAGGGTGTGTATTTT	CASSPTGQGVYF
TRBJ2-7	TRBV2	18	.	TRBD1	TGTGCCAGCAGTGAACCGGGACAGGGGGCCCATACTATCTACGAGCAGTACTTC	CASSEPGQGAHTIYEQYF
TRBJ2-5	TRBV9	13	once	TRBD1	TGTGCCAGCAGCCTTACAGGGGTGGAGACCCAGTACTTC	CASSLTGVETQYF
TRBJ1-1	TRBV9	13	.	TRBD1	TGTGCCAGCTCCCAGGGGGGGAACACTGAAGCTTTCTTT	CASSQGGNTEAFF
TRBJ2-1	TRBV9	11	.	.	TGTGCCAGCAGCGTGGGACATGGGCAGTTCTTC	CASSVGHGQFF
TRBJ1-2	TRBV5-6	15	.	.	TGTGCCAGCAGCTTAATCGACGGAGATCTAAGTGGCTACACCTTC	CASSLIDGDLSGYTF
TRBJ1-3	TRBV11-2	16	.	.	TGTGCCAGCAGTACCCTTGAAGTCTACTCTGGAAACACCATATATTTT	CASSTLEVYSGNTIYF
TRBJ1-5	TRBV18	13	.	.	TGTGCCAGCTCATTGACAGACTATCAGCCCCAGCATTTT	CASSLTDYQPQHF
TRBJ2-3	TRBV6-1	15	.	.	TGTGCCAGCACTGATAGTGGGGGGGCCTCAGATACGCAGTATTTT	CASTDSGGASDTQYF
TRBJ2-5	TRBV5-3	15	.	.	TGTGCCAGAAGCCCGGAGGGGAGAATTGGGGAGACCCAGTACTTC	CARSPEGRIGETQYF
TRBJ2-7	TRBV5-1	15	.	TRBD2	TGCGCCAGCAGCTTGGATGGGGGGGTTACCGACGAGCAGTACTTC	CASSLDGGVTDEQYF
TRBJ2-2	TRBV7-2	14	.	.	TGTGCCAGCAGCTTGGCGGGGGCTACCGGGGAGCTGTTTTTT	CASSLAGATGELFF
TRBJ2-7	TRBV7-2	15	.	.	TGTGCCAGCAGCTTGGGCCAGGGTATAACCTACGAGCAGTACTTC	CASSLGQGITYEQYF
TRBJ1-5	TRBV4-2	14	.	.	TGTGCCAGCAGCCAAGATGCGGAGGTTCAGCCCCAGCATTTT	CASSQDAEVQPQHF
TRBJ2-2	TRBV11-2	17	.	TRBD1	TGTGCCAGCAGCTTAGGTCTACAGGGGATAAGAACCGGGGAGCTGTTTTTT	CASSLGLQGIRTGELFF
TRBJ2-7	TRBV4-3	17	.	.	TGCGCCAGCAGCCAAGGAGGTATTGCAGGAGGGTCCTACGAGCAGTACTTC	CASSQGGIAGGSYEQYF
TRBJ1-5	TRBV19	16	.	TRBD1	TGTGCCAGTAGTCCAGGGACAGCTTATAGCAATCAGCCCCAGCATTTT	CASSPGTAYSNQPQHF
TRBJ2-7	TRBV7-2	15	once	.	TGTGCCAGCAGCTTAGTTGGGCAGGCTGCCTACGAGCAGTACTTC	CASSLVGQAAYEQYF
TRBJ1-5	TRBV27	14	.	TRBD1	TGTGCCAGCAGTCCCCGACAGGGGATGGGACCCCAGCATTTT	CASSPRQGMGPQHF
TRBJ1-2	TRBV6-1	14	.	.	TGTGCCAGCAGCCTTCTCCGGTCGGACATACCTGACACCTTC	CASSLLRSDIPDTF
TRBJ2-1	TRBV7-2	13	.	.	TGTGCCAGCAGCTTAGCCCGGACTGATGAGCAGTTCTTC	CASSLARTDEQFF
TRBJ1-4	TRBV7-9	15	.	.	TGTGCCAGCAGCCCACCTATCGGAGTGGAGGAAAAACTGTTTTTT	CASSPPIGVEEKLFF
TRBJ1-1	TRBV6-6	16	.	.	TGTGCCAGCAGTTACCCGGCCGACAATCCGGACACTGAAGCTTTCTTT	CASSYPADNPDTEAFF
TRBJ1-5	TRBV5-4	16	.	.	TGTGCCAGCAGCTTTGGTGGGGCAAAGGGCAATCAGCCCCAGCATTTT	CASSFGGAKGNQPQHF
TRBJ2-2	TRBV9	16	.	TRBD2	TGTGCCAGCAGCCCGTTTAGCGGGACGAACACCGGGGAGCTGTTTTTT	CASSPFSGTNTGELFF
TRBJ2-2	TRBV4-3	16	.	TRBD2	TGCGCCAGCAGCCAAGATTTGGGAGGGAAGGCCGGGGAGCTGTTTTTT	CASSQDLGGKAGELFF
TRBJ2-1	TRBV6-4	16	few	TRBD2	TGTGCCAGCAGTGAGTCGACTAGCGAACCTTACAATGAGCAGTTCTTC	CASSESTSEPYNEQFF
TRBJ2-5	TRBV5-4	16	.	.	TGTGCCAGCAGCTTGGACAATTCCGGGACACAAGAGACCCAGTACTTC	CASSLDNSGTQETQYF
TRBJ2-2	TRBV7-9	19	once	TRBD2	TGTGCCAGCAGCTTAAAGCAGCGGGAGGGCCTCCAAAACACCGGGGAGCTGTTTTTT	CASSLKQREGLQNTGELFF
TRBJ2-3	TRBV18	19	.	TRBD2	TGTGCCAGCTCACCACCGAAATCCCGACCCGAGGGAGGGAGAGATACGCAGTATTTT	CASSPPKSRPEGGRDTQYF
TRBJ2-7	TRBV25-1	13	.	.	TGTGCCAGCAGTGATAGTTCCTCCTACGAGCAGTACTTC	CASSDSSSYEQYF
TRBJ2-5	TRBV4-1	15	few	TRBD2	TGCGCCAGCAGCCAGGGGGACTATTCTCAAGAGACCCAGTACTTC	CASSQGDYSQETQYF